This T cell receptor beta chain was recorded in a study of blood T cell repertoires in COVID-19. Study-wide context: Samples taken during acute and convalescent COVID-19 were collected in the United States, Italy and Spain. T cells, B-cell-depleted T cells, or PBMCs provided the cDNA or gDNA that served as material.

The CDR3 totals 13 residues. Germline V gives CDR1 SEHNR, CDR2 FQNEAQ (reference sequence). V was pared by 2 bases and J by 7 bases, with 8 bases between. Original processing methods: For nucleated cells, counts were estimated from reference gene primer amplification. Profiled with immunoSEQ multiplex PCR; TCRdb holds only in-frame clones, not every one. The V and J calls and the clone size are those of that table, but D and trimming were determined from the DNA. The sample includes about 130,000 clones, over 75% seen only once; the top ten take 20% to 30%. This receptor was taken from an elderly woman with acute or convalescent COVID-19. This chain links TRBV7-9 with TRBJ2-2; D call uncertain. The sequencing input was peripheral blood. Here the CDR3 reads CASSLLAGGELFF. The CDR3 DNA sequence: TGTGCCAGCAGCTTACTCGCAGGCGGGGAGCTGTTTTTT.